This entry describes one T cell receptor beta chain. Its specificity is unknown. V lost 1 base and J lost 6, with 18 bases in between. This CDR3 has 16 amino acids. This sample was included in a study of early T cells in non-severe SARS-CoV-2 infection. Study-level background: Bulk RNA isolated from unsorted whole blood underwent sequencing; chains were not paired.

The study, taken as a whole, reports: Anti-spike CD8 responses were favored in VDJdb matching, and private and CD4 specificities were missed.

Unique molecular identifiers tagged individual cDNA molecules. TCRdb reprocessed the 5' RACE reads via MiXCR and lists one record per CDR3 protein. The table records about 98,000 distinct CDR3 sequences, more than 9.5% of them present only once. The sequence derives from an adult who was a healthcare worker with PCR-confirmed SARS-CoV-2 infection or an uninfected control (not recorded which). The sample consisted of whole blood. This chain joins TRBV12-3 or TRBV12-4 and TRBJ1-1; no clear D. The CDR3 is CASSLGEGSYHAEAFF. The CDR3 DNA is TGTGCCAGCAGTTTAGGGGAAGGTTCTTATCACGCTGAAGCTTTCTTT.